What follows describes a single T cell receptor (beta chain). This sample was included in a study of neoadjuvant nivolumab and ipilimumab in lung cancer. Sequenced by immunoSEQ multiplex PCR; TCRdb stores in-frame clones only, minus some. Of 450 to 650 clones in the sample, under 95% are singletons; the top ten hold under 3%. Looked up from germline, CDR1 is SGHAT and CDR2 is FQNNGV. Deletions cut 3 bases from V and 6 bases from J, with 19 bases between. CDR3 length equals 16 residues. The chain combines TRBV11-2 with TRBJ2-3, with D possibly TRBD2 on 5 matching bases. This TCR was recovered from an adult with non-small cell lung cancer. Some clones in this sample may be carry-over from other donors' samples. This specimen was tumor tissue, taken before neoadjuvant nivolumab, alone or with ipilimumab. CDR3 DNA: TGTGCCAGCAGCTTTTTTGCTAGCCCAAAATCCGATACGCAGTATTTT. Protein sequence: CASSFFASPKSDTQYF.